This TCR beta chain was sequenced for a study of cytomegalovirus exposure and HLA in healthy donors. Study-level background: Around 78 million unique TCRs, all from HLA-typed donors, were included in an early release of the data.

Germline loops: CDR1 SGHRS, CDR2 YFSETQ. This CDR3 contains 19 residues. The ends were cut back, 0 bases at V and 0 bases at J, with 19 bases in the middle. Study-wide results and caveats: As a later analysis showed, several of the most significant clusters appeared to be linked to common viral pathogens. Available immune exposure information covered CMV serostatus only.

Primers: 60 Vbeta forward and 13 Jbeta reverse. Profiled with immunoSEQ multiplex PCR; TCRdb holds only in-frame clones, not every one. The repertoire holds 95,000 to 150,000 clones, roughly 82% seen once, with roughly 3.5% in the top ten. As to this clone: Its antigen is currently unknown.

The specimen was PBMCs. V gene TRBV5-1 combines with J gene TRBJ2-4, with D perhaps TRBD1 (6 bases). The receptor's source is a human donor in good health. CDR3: CASSLDGVGAEPAKNIQYF. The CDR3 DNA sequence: TGCGCCAGCAGCTTGGACGGGGTGGGGGCGGAACCAGCCAAAAACATTCAGTACTTC. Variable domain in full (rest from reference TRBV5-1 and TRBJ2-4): KAGVTQTPRYLIKTRGQQVTLSCSPISGHRSVSWYQQTPGQGLQFLFEYFSETQRNKGNFPGRFSGRQFSNSRSEMNVSTLELGDSALYLCASSLDGVGAEPAKNIQYFGAGTRLSVL.